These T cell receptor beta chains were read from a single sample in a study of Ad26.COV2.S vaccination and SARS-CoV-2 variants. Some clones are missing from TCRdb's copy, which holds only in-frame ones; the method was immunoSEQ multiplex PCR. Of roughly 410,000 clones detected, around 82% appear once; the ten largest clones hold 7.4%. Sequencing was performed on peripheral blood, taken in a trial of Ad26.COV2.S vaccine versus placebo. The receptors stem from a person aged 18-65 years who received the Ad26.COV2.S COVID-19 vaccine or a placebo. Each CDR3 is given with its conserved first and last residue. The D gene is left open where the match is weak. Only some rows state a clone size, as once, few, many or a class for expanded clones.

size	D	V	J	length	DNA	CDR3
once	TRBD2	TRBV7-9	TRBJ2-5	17	TGTGCCAGCAGCACCCGGACTAGCGGGGTCCTCCGGGAGACCCAGTACTTC	CASSTRTSGVLRETQYF
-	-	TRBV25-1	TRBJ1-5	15	TGTGCCAGCAGTGGAGGACAGAGCTTTGGGCAGCCCCAGCATTTT	CASSGGQSFGQPQHF
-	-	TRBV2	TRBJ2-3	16	TGTGCCAGCAGCTCCCGGATTAGCAGATTCACAGATACGCAGTATTTT	CASSSRISRFTDTQYF
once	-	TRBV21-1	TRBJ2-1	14	TGTGCCAGCAGGCCCTCCGGGACAGGGTTTGAGCAGTTCTTC	CASRPSGTGFEQFF
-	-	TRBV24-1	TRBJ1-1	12	TGTGCCACCAGTGAGGGGGGGACTGAAGCTTTCTTT	CATSEGGTEAFF
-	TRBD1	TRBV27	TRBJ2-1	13	TGTGCCAGCAGGAGGACAGGGGTTAATGAGCAGTTCTTC	CASRRTGVNEQFF
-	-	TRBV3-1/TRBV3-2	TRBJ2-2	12	TGTGCCAGCAGCCGAGCGGCCGGGGAGCTGTTTTTT	CASSRAAGELFF
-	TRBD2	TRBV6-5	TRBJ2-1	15	TGTGCCAGCAGACCACCGGGGGGGGCCTACAATGAGCAGTTCTTC	CASRPPGGAYNEQFF
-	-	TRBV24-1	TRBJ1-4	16	TGTGCCACCAGTGATTCCACAGGTCCGCCTGAGGAAAAACTGTTTTTT	CATSDSTGPPEEKLFF
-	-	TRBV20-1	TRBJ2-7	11	TGCAGTGCTTGGGGGTCCCACGAGCAGTACTTC	CSAWGSHEQYF
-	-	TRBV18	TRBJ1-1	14	TGTGCCAGCTCACCGCGACCCCCATACGCTGAAGCTTTCTTT	CASSPRPPYAEAFF
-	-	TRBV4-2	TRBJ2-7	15	TGTGCCAGCAGCCGTGACCCAGGGGTCTCCTACGAGCAGTACTTC	CASSRDPGVSYEQYF
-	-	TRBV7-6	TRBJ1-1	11	TGTGCCAGCAGCTCCGGGACTGAAGCTTTCTTT	CASSSGTEAFF
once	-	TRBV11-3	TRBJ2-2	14	TGTGCCAGCAGCTTTGCGGGGAACACCGGGGAGCTGTTTTTT	CASSFAGNTGELFF
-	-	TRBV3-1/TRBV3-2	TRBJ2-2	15	TGTGCCAGCAGTTTAAGAGGAGTGAACACCGGGGAGCTGTTTTTT	CASSLRGVNTGELFF
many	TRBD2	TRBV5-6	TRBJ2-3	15	TGTGCCAGCAGCTCCGGGACTAGTGGCACAGATACGCAGTATTTT	CASSSGTSGTDTQYF
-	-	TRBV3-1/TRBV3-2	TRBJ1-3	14	TGTGCCAGCAGCCAAGGGTTCAACGGAAACACCATATATTTT	CASSQGFNGNTIYF
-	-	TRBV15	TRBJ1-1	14	TGTGCCACCAGCAGAGTGGGGGGGGACACTGAAGCTTTCTTT	CATSRVGGDTEAFF
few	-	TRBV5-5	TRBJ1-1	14	TGTGCCAGCAGCTTGGGGGTAAGGAACACTGAAGCTTTCTTT	CASSLGVRNTEAFF
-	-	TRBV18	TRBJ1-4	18	TGTGCCAGCTCACCCCTTCCAACGGGAGGTGGGACTAATGAAAAACTGTTTTTT	CASSPLPTGGGTNEKLFF
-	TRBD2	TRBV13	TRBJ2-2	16	TGTGCCAGCAGCTCCGCGGGGGGCGAGAACACCGGGGAGCTGTTTTTT	CASSSAGGENTGELFF
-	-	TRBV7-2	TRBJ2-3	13	TGTGCCAGCAGCCCGGCCCCTCAAGATACGCAGTATTTT	CASSPAPQDTQYF
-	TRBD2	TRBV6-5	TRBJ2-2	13	TGTGCCAGCAACAGCGGGGGAAGGGGGGAGCTGTTTTTT	CASNSGGRGELFF
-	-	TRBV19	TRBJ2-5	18	TGTGCCAGTAGCATTCTAAGGGGGAGAATGGGGGGCCGTGAGACCCAGTACTTC	CASSILRGRMGGRETQYF
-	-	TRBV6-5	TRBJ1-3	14	TGTGCCAGCAGTTACTCGGGCTCTGGAAACACCATATATTTT	CASSYSGSGNTIYF
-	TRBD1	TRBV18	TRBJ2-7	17	TGTGCCAGCTCACTAGGAAAGCGGCGGACAGGGGGCGACGAGCAGTACTTC	CASSLGKRRTGGDEQYF
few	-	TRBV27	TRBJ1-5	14	TGTGCCAGCAGTTTATCGGGGAGTGGTCAGCCCCAGCATTTT	CASSLSGSGQPQHF
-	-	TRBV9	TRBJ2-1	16	TGTGCCAGCAGCGTACAAGCGCTGAGCTCCTACAATGAGCAGTTCTTC	CASSVQALSSYNEQFF
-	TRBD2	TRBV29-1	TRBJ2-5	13	TGCAGCGTTGTGACTAGCGGGCCAGAGACCCAGTACTTC	CSVVTSGPETQYF
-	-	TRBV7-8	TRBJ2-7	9	TGTGCCAGCAGCCTACCCCCGTACTTC	CASSLPPYF
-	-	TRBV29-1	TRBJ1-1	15	TGCAGCGCCCAGTCGGGGGCCCTACGGAACACTGAAGCTTTCTTT	CSAQSGALRNTEAFF
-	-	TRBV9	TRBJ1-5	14	TGTGCCAGCAGCTCCGAAGATGGTTATCAGCCCCAGCATTTT	CASSSEDGYQPQHF
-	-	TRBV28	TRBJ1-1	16	TGTGCCAGCAGTTTCCTCGACATGTTCTCGAACACTGAAGCTTTCTTT	CASSFLDMFSNTEAFF
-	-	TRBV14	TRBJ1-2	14	TGTGCCAGCAGCCAAGGTGGTAGGGTGTATGGCTACACCTTC	CASSQGGRVYGYTF
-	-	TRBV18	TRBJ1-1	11	TGTGCCAGCTCACTCGACACTGAAGCTTTCTTT	CASSLDTEAFF
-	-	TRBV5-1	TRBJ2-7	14	TGCGCCAGCAGCTTGGCCGGCAGCTCCTACGAGCAGTACTTC	CASSLAGSSYEQYF
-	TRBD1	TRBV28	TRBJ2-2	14	TGTGCCATCGCGACAGGGGCGAACACCGGGGAGCTGTTTTTT	CAIATGANTGELFF
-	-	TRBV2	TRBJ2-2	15	TGTGCCAGCAGTAGATGGAATCTCAACACCGGGGAGCTGTTTTTT	CASSRWNLNTGELFF
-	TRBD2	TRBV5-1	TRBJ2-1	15	TGCGCCAGCAGCTTGGCGGTAGCGGGGATATATGAGCAGTTCTTC	CASSLAVAGIYEQFF
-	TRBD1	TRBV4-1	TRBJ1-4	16	TGCGCCAGCAGCCACGGAAGGGGGCGGGGAAATGAAAAACTGTTTTTT	CASSHGRGRGNEKLFF
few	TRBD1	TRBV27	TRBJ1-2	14	TGTGCCAGCAGGGGGGACAGGGGGGACCATGGCTACACCTTC	CASRGDRGDHGYTF
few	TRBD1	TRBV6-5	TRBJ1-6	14	TGTGCCAGCAGCCTCGACAGGGCTCGTTCACCCCTCCACTTT	CASSLDRARSPLHF
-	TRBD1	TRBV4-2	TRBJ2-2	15	TGTGCCAGCAGCCAAGTGGACAGGGCCACCGGGGAGCTGTTTTTT	CASSQVDRATGELFF
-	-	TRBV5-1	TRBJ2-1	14	TGCGCCAGCAGCTTGGGGACTCCAAGCAATGAGCAGTTCTTC	CASSLGTPSNEQFF
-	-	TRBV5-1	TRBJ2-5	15	TGCGCCAGCAGCCGAGTAGGGGGACACCAAGAGACCCAGTACTTC	CASSRVGGHQETQYF
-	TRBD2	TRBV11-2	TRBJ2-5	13	TGTGCCAGCAGCAGACCTAGCGGGGAGACCCAGTACTTC	CASSRPSGETQYF
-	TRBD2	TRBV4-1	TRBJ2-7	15	TGCGCCAGCAGCCAAGAGGGACTAGCGGGAGACGAGCAGTACTTC	CASSQEGLAGDEQYF
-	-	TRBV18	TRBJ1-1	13	TGTGCCAGCTCATTAGCTCCGAACACTGAAGCTTTCTTT	CASSLAPNTEAFF
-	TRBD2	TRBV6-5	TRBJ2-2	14	TGTGCCAGCCGGGAGGGCGGGAACACCGGGGAGCTGTTTTTT	CASREGGNTGELFF
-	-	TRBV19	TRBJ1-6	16	TGTGCCAGTAGTATGGGAGGTCAGGGTTTTAATTCACCCCTCCACTTT	CASSMGGQGFNSPLHF
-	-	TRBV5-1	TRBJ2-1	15	TGCGCCAGCAGCCCTTGGGGTCACGAGGGGCATGAGCAGTTCTTC	CASSPWGHEGHEQFF
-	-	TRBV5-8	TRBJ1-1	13	TGTGCCAGCAGCTTCGACCCCGAGACTGAAGCTTTCTTT	CASSFDPETEAFF
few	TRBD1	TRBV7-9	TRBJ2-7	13	TGTGCCAGCAGCTTGGACAGGATGGACGAGCAGTACTTC	CASSLDRMDEQYF
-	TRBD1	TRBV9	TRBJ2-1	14	TGTGCCAGCAGCAGGGACAGGGGGCGAAATGAGCAGTTCTTC	CASSRDRGRNEQFF
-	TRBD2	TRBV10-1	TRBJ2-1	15	TGCGCCAGCAGTGAGTCGGGAGGGCCTGGCAATGAGCAGTTCTTC	CASSESGGPGNEQFF